A single sample gave rise to the 20 T cell receptor beta chains below, sequenced in a study of T cells in Graves' hyperthyroidism and ophthalmopathy. TCR beta CDR3 region amplification was performed from RNA transcripts. The TCR CDR3 was amplified in a first-round RT-PCR using the HTBI primer set. TCRdb called the multiplex PCR reads again in MiXCR, with one record for every CDR3 protein. The sample carries around 690,000 distinct CDR3 sequences, 15% to 20% recorded once. Sequenced material: blood. The origin of the receptors is a man aged 50-59 years with Graves' hyperthyroidism.

This clonotype was detected many times. The chain uses TRBV27 and TRBJ2-7; possibly TRBD2 for D (6 bases). The CDR3 covers 16 residues. Germline CDR1 is MNHEY and CDR2 is SMNVEV (reference sequence). V lost 2 bases and J 5 bases, leaving 19 bases between the germline ends. For the CDR3, the DNA is TGTGCCAGCAGTTTAGTGGGGGGAGGCTCCTTGGACGAGCAGTACTTC. This encodes CASSLVGGGSLDEQYF.

For the CDR3, the DNA is TGTGCCAGCAGCACCGGCTACAGGGGGATCTACGAGCAGTACTTC. It yields the protein CASSTGYRGIYEQYF. This chain links TRBV7-3 with TRBJ2-7; TRBD1 matches 8 bases. Germline trimming cut 5 bases from V and 3 bases from J; bases unmatched to any gene: 9. Looked up from germline, CDR1 is SGHTA and CDR2 is FQGTGA. The CDR3 sequence is 15 residues long.

This clonotype has only one observation. The gene calls are TRBV4-2 and TRBJ2-2; 10 positions match TRBD1. V trimming: 6 bases; J trimming: 6 bases; junction bases outside the gene matches: 4. The CDR3 consists of 14 residues. Germline loops: CDR1 LGHNA, CDR2 YNFKEQ. The CDR3 protein is CASRGTGEAGELFF. In DNA form, the CDR3 reads TGTGCCAGCAGAGGGACAGGGGAAGCCGGGGAGCTGTTTTTT.

This clonotype was counted many times. The chain employs TRBV7-9 and TRBJ2-1, with D perhaps TRBD1 (5 bases). This CDR3 comprises 18 residues. CDR1 SEHNR and CDR2 FQNEAQ come from the germline V gene (reference sequence). V lost 5 bases and J 13 bases, leaving 33 bases between the germline ends. CDR3 bases: TGTGCCAGCAGCGGACAACCTTCGACCCTACTGCCCCCCCGTTTACAGTTCTTC. Its protein is CASSGQPSTLLPPRLQFF.

This clonotype came up many times. The V and J genes are TRBV28 and TRBJ1-3, with unresolved D. Germline V gene lookup returns CDR1 MDHEN and CDR2 SYDVKM. V lost 9 bases, J lost 7 bases, and 22 bases lay in between. The length of the CDR3 is 15 residues. This chain's CDR3 is CASTSPIGLLNTIYF. In DNA form, the CDR3 reads TGTGCCAGTACTAGCCCCATAGGGCTACTGAACACCATATATTTT.

V usage is TRBV6-2 or TRBV6-3 and J usage is TRBJ2-1, with 16 bases matching TRBD2. Germline V gene sequence: CDR1 MNHEY, CDR2 SVGEGT. The CDR3 spans 16 residues. V gave up 5 bases and J gave up 8 bases; unmatched junction bases: 6. The CDR3 region has the DNA TGTGCCAGCAGTCACATGGGACTAGCGGGAGGGCATGAGCAGTTCTTC. Translated: CASSHMGLAGGHEQFF.

In its sample, this clonotype was seen many times. The chain joins TRBV7-3 to TRBJ2-5, with a possible D match to TRBD1 (5 bases). V lost 1 base and J 5 bases, leaving 14 bases between the germline ends. CDR3 length: 15 residues. Germline CDR1 and CDR2: SGHTA and FQGTGA. DNA of the CDR3: TGTGCCAGCAGCTTAAGGGCAGGGCTCATGGAGACCCAGTACTTC. Translating gives CASSLRAGLMETQYF.

The gene calls are TRBV5-6 and TRBJ1-1; the D gene is possibly TRBD1 (5 bases). The ends were cut back, 2 bases at V and 11 bases at J, with 19 bases in the middle. The CDR3 loop spans 14 amino acids. The germline V gene has CDR1 SGHDT and CDR2 YYEEEE. The chain's CDR3 is CASSFRGTAPWAFF. The CDR3 DNA reads TGTGCCAGCAGCTTCCGGGGGACGGCCCCGTGGGCTTTCTTT. Full variable domain (outside the CDR3, taken from reference TRBV5-6 and TRBJ1-1): DAGVTQSPTHLIKTRGQQVTLRCSPKSGHDTVSWYQQALGQGPQFIFQYYEEEERQRGNFPDRFSGHQFPNYSSELNVNALLLGDSALYLCASSFRGTAPWAFFGQGTRLTVV.

This clonotype was picked up a small number of times. The CDR3, as DNA: TGTGCCAGCAGCCCCGATAGGGCGCGCCCCAACGAGCAGTACTTC. It specifies CASSPDRARPNEQYF. This rearrangement joins TRBV7-9 to TRBJ2-7; D is undetermined. CDR1 and CDR2 (germline): SEHNR, FQNEAQ (reference sequence). Trimming pared 5 bases from V and 5 bases from J, leaving 19 bases between. The CDR3 has 15 amino acids.

This clonotype was seen repeatedly, ten times or more. The V call is TRBV19, the J call TRBJ2-7; TRBD1 matches 7 bases. The CDR3 has 15 amino acids. Germline V gives CDR1 LNHDA, CDR2 SQIVND (reference sequence). The V gene end was trimmed by 3 bases and the J gene end by 4 bases; junction bases not matched to a gene: 9. The CDR3 bases are TGTGCCAGTAGTATCGGAACAGGGGCACAATACGAGCAGTACTTC. It codes for CASSIGTGAQYEQYF. Full variable domain (missing parts from reference TRBV19 and TRBJ2-7): DGGITQSPKYLFRKEGQNVTLSCEQNLNHDAMYWYRQDPGQGLRLIYYSQIVNDFQKGDIAEGYSVSREKKESFPLTVTSAQKNPTAFYLCASSIGTGAQYEQYFGPGTRLTVT.

At least ten counts were recorded for this clonotype. V gene TRBV12-3 or TRBV12-4 combines with J gene TRBJ1-5; D is unresolved. V gave up 6 bases and J gave up 1 base, with 10 bases separating them. This CDR3 is 14 amino acids long. The CDR3 region has the DNA TGTGCCAGCAGGTGGGGTTCAAGCAATCAGCCCCAGCATTTT. Protein product: CASRWGSSNQPQHF.

Only a few counts were recorded for this clonotype. The junction does not match germline at one end; this may be a read error. The gene calls are TRBV7-3 and TRBJ2-3, with TRBD2 matching over 10 bases. From germline, CDR1 is SGHTA and CDR2 FQGTGA. The CDR3 totals 18 residues. The CDR3 nucleotides are TGTGCCGGCAGCCGAGCCCCCGGGCTAGCGGGAGGCACAGATACGCAGTATTTT. Protein product: CAGSRAPGLAGGTDTQYF.

This chain joins TRBV20-1 and TRBJ2-5, with a weak D call TRBD1 (6 bases). Trimming cost V 3 bases and J 1 base, with 15 bases left between them. The CDR3 totals 15 residues. Per germline, CDR1 DFQATT and CDR2 SNEGSKA (reference sequence). The CDR3, as DNA: TGCAGTGCTAGTCCTAGGGGGATTTTCCAAGAGACCCAGTACTTC. This codes for CSASPRGIFQETQYF.

This clonotype occurred many times. This sequence joins TRBV3-2 and TRBJ2-7; TRBD1, the table's D call, was not compared with the DNA. TRBV3-2 is noted as a pseudogene. CDR3 size: 13 residues. CDR3 loop: CAIFGTQAYEQYF. Written as DNA, the CDR3 is TGTGCCATCTTCGGGACCCAAGCCTACGAGCAGTACTTC.

V usage is TRBV11-2 and J usage is TRBJ1-3; a possible D gene is TRBD1 (5 bases). Per germline, CDR1 SGHAT and CDR2 FQNNGV. The V gene lost 6 bases and the J gene lost 3 bases, with 15 bases spanning the gap. The CDR3 runs 15 residues. The CDR3: CASSEGRSCGNTIYF. CDR3 DNA sequence: TGTGCCAGCAGTGAGGGACGTTCGTGTGGAAACACCATATATTTT. Full variable domain (outside the CDR3, taken from reference TRBV11-2 and TRBJ1-3): EAGVAQSPRYKIIEKRQSVAFWCNPISGHATLYWYQQILGQGPKLLIQFQNNGVVDDSQLPKDRFSAERLKGVDSTLKIQPAKLEDSAVYLCASSEGRSCGNTIYFGEGSWLTVV.

This clonotype was detected many times. The chain employs TRBV9 and TRBJ2-7, with a tentative D call TRBD2 (5 bases). The CDR3 has 14 residues. Germline-derived CDR1 and CDR2 are SGDLS and YYNGEE. V lost 0 bases, J lost 6 bases, and 13 bases lay in between. CDR3 loop: CASSVAGVGSEQYF. DNA of the CDR3: TGTGCCAGCAGCGTAGCGGGTGTGGGGAGCGAGCAGTACTTC.

The sample holds a few counts of this clonotype. This chain connects TRBV28 to TRBJ2-7; 13 nucleotides agree with TRBD2. The CDR3 extends over 15 amino acids. Germline CDR1 reads MDHEN; CDR2 reads SYDVKM. After removal of 6 bases from V and 4 bases from J, the junction contained 6 bases not matched to a gene. The CDR3 reads CASSQLAGGLYEQYF. The CDR3 nucleotides are TGTGCCAGCAGCCAACTAGCGGGAGGGCTTTACGAGCAGTACTTC.

In this sample, this clonotype turned up many times. The rearrangement uses TRBV11-2 and TRBJ2-7; D tentatively fits TRBD1 or TRBD2 (5 bases each). The germline gives CDR1 SGHAT, CDR2 FQNNGV. Trimming shortened V by 4 bases and J by 2 bases, and 12 bases separated the two germline ends. CDR3 length: 14 residues. The CDR3 DNA reads as TGTGCCAGCAGCTCACGCCGGGGACCCTACGAGCAGTACTTC. Translation gives CASSSRRGPYEQYF.

This chain joins TRBV6-5 and TRBJ2-3; TRBD2 matches 13 bases. Germline CDR1 and CDR2: MNHEY and SVGAGI. This CDR3 has 16 residues. The V segment lost 2 bases and the J segment 5 bases; nucleotides outside the gene matches: 4. CDR3: CASSYDTSGRGDTQYF. In DNA form, the CDR3 reads TGTGCCAGCAGTTACGATACTAGCGGGAGGGGAGATACGCAGTATTTT.

The rearrangement joins TRBV24-1 to TRBJ2-1, with TRBD2 identical over 13 bases. CDR3 length: 20 residues. Per the germline V gene, CDR1 is KGHDR and CDR2 is SFDVKD. V lost 1 base and J lost 1; bases outside the gene matches: 9. Here the CDR3 reads CATSDFTLAGGSGSYNEQFF. The CDR3 region has the DNA TGTGCCACCAGTGATTTTACACTAGCGGGAGGGAGTGGGTCCTACAATGAGCAGTTCTTC.